This TCR beta chain was sequenced in a study of T cells in Graves' hyperthyroidism and ophthalmopathy. Germline V gene lookup returns CDR1 MNHEY and CDR2 SVGAGI. The CDR3 runs to 13 residues. The V gene lost 5 bases and the J gene lost 1 base, with 8 bases spanning the gap. Amplified TCR beta CDR3 regions came from RNA transcripts. The HTBI set primed first-round TCR CDR3 RT-PCR. TCRdb redid the calling of the multiplex PCR reads with MiXCR, one entry per CDR3 protein. The repertoire holds hundreds of thousands of distinct CDR3 sequences, with around 22% as singletons. This clonotype was observed at least ten times. Its antigen remains unknown. Study-level points and caveats: A model of 13 V-J pairs discriminated ophthalmopathy from stable hyperthyroidism.

This rearrangement joins TRBV6-5 to TRBJ1-1; maybe TRBD1 (6 bases). The sequenced material came from blood. The source of this sequence is a woman aged 25 to 39 with Graves' ophthalmopathy. CDR3 sequence (DNA): TGTGCCAGCAGTCAGGGGACGAACACTGAAGCTTTCTTT. Its translation: CASSQGTNTEAFF.